The entry below gives a single TCR beta chain sequence along with its context. These data belong to a study of blood T cell repertoires in COVID-19. Study background: PBMCs, B-cell-depleted T cells, or T cells were the source of the cDNA or gDNA that made up the material.

As originally analysed: From reference gene primer amplification, estimates of nucleated cell counts were derived. The data were produced by immunoSEQ multiplex PCR, yet TCRdb's version contains in-frame clones alone and is incomplete. V, J and clone size are those of that table, while D and trimming were read from the DNA. The sample contains 250,000 or so clones, 70% to 90% of which appear only once. Germline CDR1 and CDR2: SGHRS and YFSETQ. The CDR3 covers 17 residues. The germline V and J ends were trimmed by 0 bases and 7 bases, with 20 bases remaining between them. Participant-given clinical history determined each cohort assignment. A COVID-19 case had been met by exposed participants during the 2 weeks before study entry.

The chain employs TRBV5-1 and TRBJ2-1; D not certain. This clonotype was sampled from a woman aged 50 to 60 who had been exposed to COVID-19. Sequencing was done on a sample of PBMCs or T cells enriched from blood (not recorded which). CDR3 region: CASSLGRNIDLGNEQFF. CDR3 bases: TGCGCCAGCAGCTTGGGACGGAACATCGACCTCGGGAATGAGCAGTTCTTC.